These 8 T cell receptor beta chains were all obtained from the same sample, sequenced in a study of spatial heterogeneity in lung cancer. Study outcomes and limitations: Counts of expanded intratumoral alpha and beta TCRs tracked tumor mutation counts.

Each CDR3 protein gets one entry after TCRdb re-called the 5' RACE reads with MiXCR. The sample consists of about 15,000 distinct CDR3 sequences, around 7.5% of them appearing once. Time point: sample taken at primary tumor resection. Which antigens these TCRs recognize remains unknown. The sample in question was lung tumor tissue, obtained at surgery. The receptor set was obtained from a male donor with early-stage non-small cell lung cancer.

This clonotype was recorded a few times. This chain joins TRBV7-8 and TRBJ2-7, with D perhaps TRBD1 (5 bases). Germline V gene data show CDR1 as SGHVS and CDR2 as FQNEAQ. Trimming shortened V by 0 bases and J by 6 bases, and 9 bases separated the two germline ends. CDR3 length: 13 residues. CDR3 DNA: TGTGCCAGCAGCTTAGCCAGGGTGGCCGAGCAGTACGTC. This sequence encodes CASSLARVAEQYV.

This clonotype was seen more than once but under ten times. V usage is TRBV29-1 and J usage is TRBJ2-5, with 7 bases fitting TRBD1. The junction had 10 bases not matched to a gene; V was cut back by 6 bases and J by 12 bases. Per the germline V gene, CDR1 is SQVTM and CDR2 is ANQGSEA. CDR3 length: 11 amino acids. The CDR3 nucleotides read TGCAGCGTCCCCGGACAGGCCGAGAAGTACTTC. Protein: CSVPGQAEKYF.

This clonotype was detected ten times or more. The CDR3: CSAREGSGANVLTF. The CDR3 region has the DNA TGCAGTGCTAGGGAGGGTTCCGGGGCCAACGTCCTGACTTTC. The chain is built from TRBV20-1 and TRBJ2-6, with a possible D match to TRBD2 (6 bases). From germline, CDR1 is DFQATT and CDR2 SNEGSKA (reference sequence). This CDR3 has 14 residues. V was trimmed by 3 bases and J by 4 bases, leaving 10 bases between them.

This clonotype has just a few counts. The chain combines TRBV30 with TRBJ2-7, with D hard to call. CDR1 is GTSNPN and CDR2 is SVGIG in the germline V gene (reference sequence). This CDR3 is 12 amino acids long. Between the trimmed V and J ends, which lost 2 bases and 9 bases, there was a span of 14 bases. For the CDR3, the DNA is TGTGCCTGGAGTATAGTCCCCGGCAGGCAGTACTTC. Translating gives CAWSIVPGRQYF.

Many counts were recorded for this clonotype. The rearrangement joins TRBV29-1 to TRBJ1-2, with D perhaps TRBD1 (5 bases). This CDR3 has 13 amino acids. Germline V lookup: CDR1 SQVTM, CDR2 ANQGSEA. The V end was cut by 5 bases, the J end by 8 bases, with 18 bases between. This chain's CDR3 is CSVSGGGVVGYTF. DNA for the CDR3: TGCAGCGTTAGTGGTGGGGGAGTAGTAGGCTACACCTTC.

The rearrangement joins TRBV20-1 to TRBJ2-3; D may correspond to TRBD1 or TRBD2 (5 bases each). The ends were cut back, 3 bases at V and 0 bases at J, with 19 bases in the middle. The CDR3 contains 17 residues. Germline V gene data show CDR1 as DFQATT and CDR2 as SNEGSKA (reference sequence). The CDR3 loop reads CSASRIGGHVSTDTQYF. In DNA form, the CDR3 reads TGCAGTGCTAGTAGGATCGGAGGACATGTTAGCACAGATACGCAGTATTTT.

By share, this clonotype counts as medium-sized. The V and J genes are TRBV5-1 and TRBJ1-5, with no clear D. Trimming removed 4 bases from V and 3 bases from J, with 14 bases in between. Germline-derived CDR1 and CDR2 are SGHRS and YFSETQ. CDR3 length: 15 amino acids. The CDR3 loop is CASSPEGADNQPQHF. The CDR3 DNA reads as TGCGCCAGCAGCCCAGAGGGCGCGGACAATCAGCCCCAGCATTTT.

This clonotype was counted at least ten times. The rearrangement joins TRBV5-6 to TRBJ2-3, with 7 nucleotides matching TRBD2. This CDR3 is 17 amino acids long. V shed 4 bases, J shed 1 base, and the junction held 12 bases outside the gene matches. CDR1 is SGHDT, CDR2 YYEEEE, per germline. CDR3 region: CASSPPGGLAGTDTQYF. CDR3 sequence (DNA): TGTGCCAGCAGCCCCCCCGGGGGTCTAGCGGGCACAGATACGCAGTATTTT.